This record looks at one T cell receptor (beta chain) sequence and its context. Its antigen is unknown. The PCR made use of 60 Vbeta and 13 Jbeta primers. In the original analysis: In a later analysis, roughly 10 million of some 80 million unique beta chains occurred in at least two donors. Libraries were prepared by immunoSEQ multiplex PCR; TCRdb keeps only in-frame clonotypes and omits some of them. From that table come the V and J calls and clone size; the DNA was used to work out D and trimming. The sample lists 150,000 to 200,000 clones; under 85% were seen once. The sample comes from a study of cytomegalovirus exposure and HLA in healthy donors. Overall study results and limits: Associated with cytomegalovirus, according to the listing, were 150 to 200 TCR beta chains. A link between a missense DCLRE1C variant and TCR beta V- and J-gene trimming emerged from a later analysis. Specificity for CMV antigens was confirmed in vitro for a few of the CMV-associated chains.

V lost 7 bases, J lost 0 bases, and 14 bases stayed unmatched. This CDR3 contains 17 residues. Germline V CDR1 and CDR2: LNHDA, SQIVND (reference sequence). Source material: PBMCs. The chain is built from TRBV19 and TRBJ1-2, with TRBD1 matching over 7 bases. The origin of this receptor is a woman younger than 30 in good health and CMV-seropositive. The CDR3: CASTQGAGGPSNYGYTF. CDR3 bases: TGTGCCAGTACCCAAGGGGCAGGGGGGCCCTCTAACTATGGCTACACCTTC.